This entry is about one TCR beta chain. In the study's own analysis: Estimated nucleated cell counts came from reference gene primer amplification. Sequenced by immunoSEQ multiplex PCR; TCRdb stores in-frame clones only, minus some. The V and J calls and clone size were taken over from that table, and D and trimming were inferred from the DNA. This repertoire shows approximately 170,000 clones, 88% found once; its top ten account for 1.1%. The sample originates from a study of blood T cell repertoires in COVID-19. Looking at the study overall: Donors in the United States, Italy and Spain gave samples during acute or convalescent COVID-19. In each case, the material was cDNA or gDNA derived from T cells, B-cell-depleted T cells, or PBMCs.

Input material: peripheral blood. The sequence derives from a man aged 25 to 45 with acute or convalescent COVID-19.

The CDR3 loop reads CASSLSGAGANVLTF. CDR3 coding DNA: TGTGCCAGCAGCCTTAGCGGGGCTGGGGCCAACGTCCTGACTTTC. The chain carries TRBV7-9 and TRBJ2-6; TRBD2 agrees at 8 bases. The germline V gene encodes CDR1 SEHNR and CDR2 FQNEAQ (reference sequence). The CDR3 extends over 15 amino acids. V trimming: 5 bases; J trimming: 2 bases; junction bases outside the gene matches: 2.